These 25 T cell receptor beta chains were sequenced from one sample in a study of a mutant IDH1 vaccine in newly diagnosed glioma (TCRdb year 2021). The library came from the immunoSEQ multiplex PCR assay. The table was pulled from immuneACCESS by TCRdb, which kept in-frame rearrangements only. Such tables lose some clones; where checked, under half of the loss comes from unresolved V genes, and the rest has no known cause. This sample comprises roughly 50,000 clones, about 81% of them detected only once. 6.5% to 9% of the sample rests with the top ten. These TCRs are of unknown antigen specificity. Interpreted using the paper, the time point label stands for: week 23, last vaccination. Every vaccine dose consisted of 300 ug of a 20-mer mutant IDH1 peptide in Montanide, administered subcutaneously together with topical imiquimod. The sample was PBMCs, taken from a glioma patient whose treatment included an IDH1 peptide vaccine. The receptors originated from a woman in her 40s with glioma. Some clones in this sample may be carry-over from other donors' samples.

This chain links TRBV29-1 with TRBJ2-3; D call uncertain. This CDR3 comprises 15 residues. Germline CDR1 is SQVTM and CDR2 is ANQGSEA. The V end was cut by 4 bases, the J end by 5 bases, with 19 bases between. In DNA, the CDR3 is TGCAGCGTTGCCCTCGGAACCTCTGGAAGAGATACGCAGTATTTT. Protein product: CSVALGTSGRDTQYF.

V and J are TRBV18 and TRBJ2-5; D is ambiguous. CDR1 KGHSH and CDR2 LQKENI come from the germline V gene. Trimming stripped 3 bases from V and 5 bases from J, with 7 bases between. This CDR3 region has 12 residues. CDR3 amino acids: CASSPLGETQYF. In nucleotides, the CDR3 is TGTGCCAGCTCACCGTTGGGGGAGACCCAGTACTTC.

J is TRBJ1-1 and V is TRBV30; the D is unclear. Germline CDR1 and CDR2: GTSNPN and SVGIG (reference sequence). The CDR3 covers 15 residues. The V gene lost 3 bases and the J gene lost 2 bases, with 16 bases spanning the gap. The CDR3 DNA reads as TGTGCCTGGAGCCTAGAGGCGCGGGCTAACACTGAAGCTTTCTTT. Translating gives CAWSLEARANTEAFF.

This clone has only a few counts. The gene calls are TRBV11-2 and TRBJ2-7; possible D gene TRBD2, 5 bases. The V gene lost 2 bases and the J gene lost 3 bases, with 5 bases spanning the gap. The CDR3 is 12 amino acids. Germline lookup yields CDR1 SGHAT and CDR2 FQNNGV. The CDR3 is CASSLSGYEQYF. The CDR3 region has the DNA TGTGCCAGCAGCTTAAGCGGCTACGAGCAGTACTTC. The variable domain in full, with the rest retrieved from reference TRBV11-2 and TRBJ2-7, is EAGVAQSPRYKIIEKRQSVAFWCNPISGHATLYWYQQILGQGPKLLIQFQNNGVVDDSQLPKDRFSAERLKGVDSTLKIQPAKLEDSAVYLCASSLSGYEQYFGPGTRLTVT.

The chain has TRBV2 and TRBJ2-3, with 7 bases matching TRBD2. The germline CDR1 and CDR2 sequences are SNHLY and FYNNEI. The ends lost 7 bases at V and 4 bases at J; junction bases unmatched: 2. This CDR3 has 12 residues. The CDR3: CASNRGADTQYF. The CDR3 coding sequence is TGTGCCAGCAATCGGGGGGCAGATACGCAGTATTTT.

Of note for this clone: One end of the junction fails to match germline, which may point to a read error. The J gene is TRBJ2-1, the V gene TRBV7-7, with TRBD1 matching 8 bases. Germline V CDR1 and CDR2: SSHAT, FNYEAQ (reference sequence). CDR3 length: 15 amino acids. The CDR3, as DNA: TGTGCTAGCAGCCTGGACAGGGAAGCCTACAATGAGCAGTTCTTC. Protein sequence: CASSLDREAYNEQFF.

The rearrangement uses TRBV19 and TRBJ2-3; D might be TRBD2 (6 bases). V was shortened by 8 bases and J by 2 bases, with 14 bases between the two germline ends. Germline loops: CDR1 LNHDA, CDR2 SQIVND (reference sequence). The CDR3 is 14 residues long. The CDR3 spells CASSEEGLTDTQYF. CDR3 bases: TGTGCCAGTTCGGAGGAGGGGCTCACAGATACGCAGTATTTT.

This chain joins TRBV6-5 and TRBJ2-1, with D possibly being TRBD2 (5 bases). V gave up 2 bases and J gave up 5 bases, with 16 bases separating them. The CDR3 runs 16 residues. CDR1 MNHEY and CDR2 SVGAGI come from the germline V gene. Here the CDR3 DNA reads TGTGCCAGCAGTTACGGTATCCTAGCTGGCCACAATGAGCAGTTCTTC. It encodes CASSYGILAGHNEQFF.

The gene calls are TRBV1 and TRBJ2-1; the table's D gene call, TRBD1, was not cross checked with the DNA. TRBV1 is tagged as a pseudogene. The CDR3 contains 17 residues. CDR3: CTSSHPPFRSSYNEQFF. The CDR3 coding sequence is TGCACCAGCAGCCACCCCCCTTTCAGGTCCTCCTACAATGAGCAGTTCTTC.

The rearrangement joins TRBV7-9 to TRBJ2-7; possibly TRBD1 for D (5 bases). Trimming pared 2 bases from V and 4 bases from J, leaving 12 bases between. Germline V lookup: CDR1 SEHNR, CDR2 FQNEAQ (reference sequence). This CDR3 has 14 amino acids. The CDR3 sequence: CASSLSQGRYEQYF. DNA of the CDR3: TGTGCCAGCAGCTTAAGTCAGGGAAGATACGAGCAGTACTTC.

The chain recombines TRBV5-6 with TRBJ2-2, with TRBD1 identical over 8 bases. CDR1 SGHDT and CDR2 YYEEEE come from the germline V gene. The ends lost 5 bases at V and 5 bases at J; junction bases unmatched: 2. This CDR3 spans 13 amino acids. As DNA, the CDR3 is TGTGCCAGCAGGCAGGGGGCGACCGGGGAGCTGTTTTTT. Protein sequence: CASRQGATGELFF. Supplemented by reference TRBV5-6 and TRBJ2-2, the full variable domain reads DAGVTQSPTHLIKTRGQQVTLRCSPKSGHDTVSWYQQALGQGPQFIFQYYEEEERQRGNFPDRFSGHQFPNYSSELNVNALLLGDSALYLCASRQGATGELFFGEGSRLTVL.

V is TRBV9 and J is TRBJ1-1; D unresolved. The V gene's germline CDR1 is SGDLS and CDR2 YYNGEE. Trimming shortened V by 4 bases and J by 0 bases, and 10 bases separated the two germline ends. CDR3 length: 14 residues. CDR3: CASSQISMNTEAFF. The DNA for the CDR3 is TGTGCCAGCAGCCAAATCTCGATGAACACTGAAGCTTTCTTT.

Only a few counts were recorded for this clone. The V gene is TRBV10-3, the J gene TRBJ1-1; 8 bases line up with TRBD1. V was pared by 5 bases and J by 0 bases, with 5 bases of the junction left unmatched. The CDR3 totals 15 residues. Germline CDR1 reads ENHRY; CDR2 reads SYGVKD. DNA for the CDR3: TGTGCCATCAGTTCACAGGGGGGAATGAACACTGAAGCTTTCTTT. Translated: CAISSQGGMNTEAFF.

The V gene is TRBV27, the J gene TRBJ1-1, with D perhaps TRBD1 (6 bases). Germline CDR1 is MNHEY and CDR2 is SMNVEV (reference sequence). There are 18 residues in the CDR3. The germline V and J ends were trimmed by 4 bases and 1 base, with 22 bases remaining between them. CDR3 in DNA: TGTGCCAGCAGTTCCTTGTGGCAGGGGCACCCCAGGAACACTGAAGCTTTCTTT. It translates to CASSSLWQGHPRNTEAFF.

This sequence joins TRBV10-1 and TRBJ2-5, with D uncertain. The CDR3 is 15 amino acids. V lost 2 bases and J 5 bases, leaving 15 bases between the germline ends. Germline CDR1 WNHNN, CDR2 SYGVQD (reference sequence). CDR3 coding DNA: TGCGCCAGCAGTGAGACGTCTTCATGGGGTGAGACCCAGTACTTC. Its translation is CASSETSSWGETQYF.

This chain joins TRBV7-2 and TRBJ2-4, with 7 bases matching TRBD2. Germline V gives CDR1 SGHTA, CDR2 FQGNSA. The CDR3 is made up of 16 amino acids. After removal of 1 base from V and 0 bases from J, the junction contained 3 bases not matched to a gene. Here the CDR3 DNA reads TGTGCCAGCAGCTTAGAAAGCGGGAAAGCCAAAAACATTCAGTACTTC. This gives the protein CASSLESGKAKNIQYF.

The chain combines TRBV7-9 with TRBJ2-5; the D gene could be TRBD1 or TRBD2 (5 bases each). CDR1 is SEHNR, CDR2 FQNEAQ, per germline (reference sequence). Trimming removed 4 bases at V and 2 bases at J, with 17 bases between. CDR3 length equals 16 residues. The CDR3 sequence: CASSSPVGTAQETQYF. CDR3 bases: TGTGCCAGCAGCTCCCCTGTAGGGACGGCTCAAGAGACCCAGTACTTC.

Only a few counts were recorded for this clone. The rearrangement uses TRBV5-1 and TRBJ2-2; D is undetermined. The V end lost 0 bases, the J end lost 4 bases, and 10 bases lay between the germline ends. This CDR3 spans 15 amino acids. The V gene's germline CDR1 is SGHRS and CDR2 YFSETQ. The CDR3 is CASSLGPDGTGELFF. Here the CDR3 DNA reads TGCGCCAGCAGCTTGGGGCCGGACGGCACCGGGGAGCTGTTTTTT.

This clone was recorded once. CDR3 nucleotides: TGTGCCACAGCCCGGGAAATAGGCTACACCTTC. Protein product: CATAREIGYTF. This rearrangement joins TRBV2 to TRBJ1-2; D is undetermined. The CDR3 spans 11 residues. V was cut by 10 bases and J by 8 bases, with 14 bases left in between. Germline CDR1 and CDR2: SNHLY and FYNNEI.

This clone was seen many times. This chain joins TRBV6-1 and TRBJ1-1, with D uncertain. V dropped 5 bases and J dropped 2 bases, with 6 bases sitting between them. The length of the CDR3 is 12 residues. Germline CDR1 reads MNHNS; CDR2 reads SASEGT. The CDR3 nucleotides read TGTGCCAGCAGTCGTCAAAACACTGAAGCTTTCTTT. This gives the protein CASSRQNTEAFF.

This chain uses TRBV6-1 with TRBJ2-1; 8 bases map to TRBD1. After removal of 6 bases from V and 1 base from J, the junction contained 11 bases not matched to a gene. Germline lookup yields CDR1 MNHNS and CDR2 SASEGT. This CDR3 is built from 17 residues. The CDR3 region is CASREPGGPRSYNEQFF. CDR3 DNA sequence: TGTGCCAGCAGGGAACCAGGGGGCCCACGGTCCTACAATGAGCAGTTCTTC.

The chain links TRBV30 to TRBJ2-1; TRBD2 matches 11 bases. The CDR3 sequence is 13 residues long. V shed 6 bases, J shed 7 bases, and the junction held 5 bases outside the gene matches. Germline assignment: CDR1 GTSNPN and CDR2 SVGIG (reference sequence). The CDR3, as DNA: TGTGCCTGCAATAGCGGGGGGGGGAATGAGCAGTTCTTC. Its translation: CACNSGGGNEQFF.

The CDR3 here is CASSLGPEARYTF. The CDR3 nucleotides read TGTGCCAGCAGCTTAGGGCCGGAAGCTCGCTACACCTTC. The chain employs TRBV7-2 and TRBJ1-2; D remains ambiguous. CDR3 size: 13 residues. CDR1 and CDR2 from the germline V gene are SGHTA and FQGNSA. V lost 1 base and J 9 bases, leaving 12 bases between the germline ends.

The V and J genes are TRBV12-5 and TRBJ1-5; 9 bases align to TRBD1. With V trimmed by 8 bases and J by 7 bases, 9 bases remained unmatched. Looked up from germline, CDR1 is LGHNT and CDR2 is FRNRAP. The CDR3 is 14 amino acids. The CDR3 region is CASQADRGRQPQHF. The DNA of the CDR3 is TGTGCTAGTCAAGCTGACAGGGGGAGGCAGCCCCAGCATTTT. The whole variable domain, filled in from reference TRBV12-5 and TRBJ1-5, reads DARVTQTPRHKVTEMGQEVTMRCQPILGHNTVFWYRQTMMQGLELLAYFRNRAPLDDSGMPKDRFSAEMPDATLATLKIQPSEPRDSAVYFCASQADRGRQPQHFGDGTRLSIL.

J is TRBJ1-3 and V is TRBV15; weak D call: TRBD1 (6 bases). Germline V gene data show CDR1 as LNHNV and CDR2 as YYDKDF (reference sequence). The CDR3 runs 14 residues. Trimming removed 8 bases from V and 2 bases from J, with 13 bases in between. The CDR3 loop reads CATSQGGPGNTIYF. The DNA of the CDR3 is TGTGCCACCTCACAGGGTGGACCTGGAAACACCATATATTTT.